Presented here are 28 T cell receptor beta chains from one specimen sequenced in a study of cytomegalovirus exposure and HLA in healthy donors. Primers: 60 Vbeta forward and 13 Jbeta reverse. Profiled with immunoSEQ multiplex PCR; TCRdb holds only in-frame clones, not every one. Altogether tens of thousands of clones are present, roughly 83% being singletons, with the ten largest covering 4.3%. Source material: PBMCs. Every receptor here comes from a young man in good health and CMV-seronegative.

The chain combines TRBV9 with TRBJ2-1; TRBD2 matches 8 bases. Germline V CDR1 and CDR2: SGDLS, YYNGEE. The V segment lost 4 bases and the J segment 0 bases; nucleotides outside the gene matches: 6. The CDR3 loop spans 16 amino acids. DNA of the CDR3: TGTGCCAGCAGCCCCCGACTAGCGCCCTCCTACAATGAGCAGTTCTTC. It yields the protein CASSPRLAPSYNEQFF.

The rearrangement joins TRBV15 to TRBJ1-2; the D is unclear. CDR3 length equals 12 residues. From germline, CDR1 is LNHNV and CDR2 YYDKDF (reference sequence). The ends were cut back, 4 bases at V and 8 bases at J, with 11 bases in the middle. The CDR3 nucleotides read TGTGCCACCAGCAACGAGAGAGAAGGCTACACCTTC. Protein product: CATSNEREGYTF.

This clone has a single count. The chain is built from TRBV5-1 and TRBJ2-7; D might be TRBD1 (5 bases). V shed 2 bases and J shed 2 bases, with 11 bases lying between them. Germline V gives CDR1 SGHRS, CDR2 YFSETQ. The CDR3 spans 14 residues. This CDR3 reads CASSFDQGPYEQYF. The CDR3 DNA reads TGCGCCAGCAGCTTTGACCAGGGCCCCTACGAGCAGTACTTC.

V gene TRBV30 combines with J gene TRBJ2-5, with 15 bases lining up with TRBD2. TRBJ2-7 matches the DNA end more closely, so the J call is doubtful. The CDR3 length is 16 residues. Looked up from germline, CDR1 is GTSNPN and CDR2 is SVGIG (reference sequence). The CDR3 region is CAWARGLAGGPPEQYF. CDR3 nucleotide sequence: TGTGCCTGGGCCCGAGGACTAGCGGGAGGGCCCCCCGAGCAGTACTTC.

This clone has more than one count but fewer than ten. This chain links TRBV2 with TRBJ1-4; the D is unclear. The CDR3 contains 11 residues. V lost 5 bases, J lost 7 bases, and 5 bases lay in between. Germline V gene sequence: CDR1 SNHLY, CDR2 FYNNEI. For the CDR3, the DNA is TGTGCCAGCAGTCTAGGTGAAAAACTGTTTTTT. Its protein product is CASSLGEKLFF.

The V gene is TRBV10-3, the J gene TRBJ2-2; the D gene is possibly TRBD1 (5 bases). Germline assignment: CDR1 ENHRY and CDR2 SYGVKD. V shed 10 bases and J shed 2 bases, with 11 bases lying between them. CDR3 size: 13 residues. The CDR3 DNA follows: TGTGCCACAGGGCAGACAAACACCGGGGAGCTGTTTTTT. Residues: CATGQTNTGELFF.

This rearrangement joins TRBV4-2 to TRBJ2-2; tentatively, D is TRBD2 (6 bases). The CDR3 is 16 residues long. Looked up from germline, CDR1 is LGHNA and CDR2 is YNFKEQ. The V gene lost 4 bases and the J gene lost 1 base, with 13 bases spanning the gap. The CDR3: CASSPGGGLNTGELFF. The CDR3 nucleotides read TGTGCCAGCAGCCCCGGTGGGGGACTGAACACCGGGGAGCTGTTTTTT.

The chain employs TRBV6-5 and TRBJ2-1; 8 positions match TRBD1. Trimming took 7 bases from V and 4 from J; bases not matched to a gene: 6. The CDR3 contains 14 residues. Germline V gene data show CDR1 as MNHEY and CDR2 as SVGAGI. The CDR3: CASTPTGDYNEQFF. In DNA form, the CDR3 reads TGTGCCAGCACCCCGACAGGGGATTACAATGAGCAGTTCTTC.

The CDR3 coding sequence is TGTGCCAGCAGCTTGAGAGGGAGTAATGAGCAGTTCTTC. Translated, it gives CASSLRGSNEQFF. This chain uses TRBV5-4 with TRBJ2-1; D possibly corresponds to TRBD2 (5 bases). CDR1 is SGHNT and CDR2 is YYREEE in the germline V gene (reference sequence). This CDR3 is built from 13 residues. Deletions cut 1 base from V and 7 bases from J, with 9 bases between. Full variable domain (missing parts from reference TRBV5-4 and TRBJ2-1): ETGVTQSPTHLIKTRGQQVTLRCSSQSGHNTVSWYQQALGQGPQFIFQYYREEENGRGNFPPRFSGLQFPNYSSELNVNALELDDSALYLCASSLRGSNEQFFGPGTRLTVL.

The chain links TRBV6-6 to TRBJ1-2, with a possible D match to TRBD1 (5 bases). The CDR3 runs to 12 residues. Germline V CDR1 and CDR2: MNHNY, SVGAGI (reference sequence). The V and J ends lost 6 bases and 7 bases respectively, with 12 bases between them. CDR3 region: CASSPRGGGYTF. The CDR3, as DNA: TGTGCCAGCAGCCCCCGGGGGGGTGGCTACACCTTC.

The chain has TRBV27 and TRBJ2-2; D may be TRBD1 (6 bases). The CDR3 totals 17 residues. Germline V gene data show CDR1 as MNHEY and CDR2 as SMNVEV (reference sequence). V was shortened by 8 bases and J by 4 bases, with 23 bases between the two germline ends. Here the CDR3 DNA reads TGTGCCAGCCGCCCTATAGTGGGGGCCTCGGGCACCGGGGAGCTGTTTTTT. This encodes CASRPIVGASGTGELFF.

This clone was observed a few times. The gene calls are TRBV7-2 and TRBJ2-1; possibly TRBD2 for D (5 bases). CDR3 length: 12 residues. Per germline, CDR1 SGHTA and CDR2 FQGNSA. Trimming left V 3 bases short and J 12 bases short, with 12 bases between. CDR3 sequence reads: CASSFTRGGQFF. CDR3 in DNA: TGTGCCAGCAGCTTCACTAGAGGTGGGCAGTTCTTC.

The chain uses TRBV4-3 and TRBJ1-6, with a possible D match to TRBD1 (6 bases). The V and J ends lost 4 bases and 2 bases respectively, with 15 bases between them. This CDR3 spans 17 amino acids. Germline assignment: CDR1 LGHNA and CDR2 YSLEER. CDR3 protein: CASSPTGHRAYNSPLHF. CDR3 in DNA: TGCGCCAGCAGCCCGACGGGGCACAGGGCCTATAATTCACCCCTCCACTTT.

The chain uses TRBV5-4 and TRBJ2-3; 8 nucleotides line up with TRBD2. Germline loops: CDR1 SGHNT, CDR2 YYREEE (reference sequence). The trim removed 4 bases at V and 5 bases at J, leaving 12 bases unmatched. The CDR3 runs 16 residues. The CDR3 DNA is TGTGCCAGCAGCCCCGGGGGGGTCAGAATAGGAGATACGCAGTATTTT. It is translated as CASSPGGVRIGDTQYF. Combining the CDR3 with reference TRBV5-4 and TRBJ2-3 gives the whole variable domain ETGVTQSPTHLIKTRGQQVTLRCSSQSGHNTVSWYQQALGQGPQFIFQYYREEENGRGNFPPRFSGLQFPNYSSELNVNALELDDSALYLCASSPGGVRIGDTQYFGPGTRLTVL.

This clone was found a few times. The chain is built from TRBV13 and TRBJ1-1, with D perhaps matching TRBD1 (5 bases). V lost 4 bases and J lost 8, with 11 bases in between. Germline V gene sequence: CDR1 PRHDT, CDR2 FYEKMQ (reference sequence). This CDR3 spans 12 amino acids. The CDR3 loop reads CASSSEGVEAFF. The CDR3 nucleotides read TGTGCCAGCAGCTCAGAAGGGGTAGAAGCTTTCTTT.

This clone turned up a few times. This CDR3 reads CASSFRVTDTQYF. CDR3 sequence (DNA): TGTGCCAGCAGCTTCAGGGTAACAGATACGCAGTATTTT. This sequence joins TRBV9 and TRBJ2-3, with D perhaps TRBD1 (5 bases). V lost 4 bases to trimming and J lost 3 bases, with 9 bases between them. Germline loops: CDR1 SGDLS, CDR2 YYNGEE. CDR3 size: 13 residues.

The gene calls are TRBV28 and TRBJ2-5, with D possibly being TRBD2 (6 bases). Germline-derived CDR1 and CDR2 are MDHEN and SYDVKM. The CDR3 is 13 amino acids. The germline V and J ends were trimmed by 5 bases and 2 bases, with 9 bases remaining between them. The CDR3 coding sequence is TGTGCCAGCAGTATAGCGGAGCAAGAGACCCAGTACTTC. This gives the protein CASSIAEQETQYF.

The genes are TRBV6-5 and TRBJ1-4; D possibly corresponds to TRBD1 (6 bases). Per germline, CDR1 MNHEY and CDR2 SVGAGI. The CDR3 loop spans 13 amino acids. V lost 4 bases to trimming and J lost 11 bases, with 14 bases between them. The CDR3 loop is CASSFDSRGKLFF. In DNA, the CDR3 is TGTGCCAGCAGTTTCGACAGCAGGGGCAAACTGTTTTTT.

CDR3 nucleotide sequence: TGCAGCGCAGGGGTATCTGAAGCTTTCTTT. This gives the protein CSAGVSEAFF. V and J are TRBV29-1 and TRBJ1-1, with a possible D match to TRBD1 (6 bases). Germline V gene data show CDR1 as SQVTM and CDR2 as ANQGSEA. CDR3 size: 10 residues. V lost 7 bases, J lost 6 bases, and 9 bases lay in between.

The J gene is TRBJ2-2, the V gene TRBV9, with D tentatively TRBD1 (6 bases). Trimming shortened V by 2 bases and J by 4 bases, and 9 bases separated the two germline ends. Germline loops: CDR1 SGDLS, CDR2 YYNGEE. The CDR3 extends over 14 amino acids. The CDR3 DNA reads as TGTGCCAGCAGCGTTGGGACATTCACCGGGGAGCTGTTTTTT. This codes for CASSVGTFTGELFF.

This chain links TRBV27 with TRBJ1-2, with D tentatively TRBD1 (5 bases). The CDR3 sequence is 13 residues long. Germline V lookup: CDR1 MNHEY, CDR2 SMNVEV (reference sequence). V lost 5 bases to trimming and J lost 8 bases, with 15 bases between them. The DNA for the CDR3 is TGTGCCAGCAGTGTTCGGCAGGGCTTCGGCTACACCTTC. This sequence encodes CASSVRQGFGYTF.

This rearrangement joins TRBV30 to TRBJ2-3; TRBD2 matches at 7 bases. This CDR3 is built from 13 residues. CDR1 is GTSNPN, CDR2 SVGIG, per germline (reference sequence). The J segment lost 6 bases and the V segment lost 0 bases, leaving 3 bases of the junction unmatched. The CDR3 loop is CAWSVGGTDTQYF. The CDR3 DNA is TGTGCCTGGAGTGTGGGGGGGACGGATACGCAGTATTTT.

V is TRBV7-2 and J is TRBJ2-5; 7 bases match TRBD1. Germline loops: CDR1 SGHTA, CDR2 FQGNSA. Trimming cost V 4 bases and J 4 bases; bases outside gene matches: 3. CDR3 size: 13 residues. The CDR3 nucleotides read TGTGCCAGCAGCTCCCAGGGGGTAGAGACCCAGTACTTC. It is translated as CASSSQGVETQYF.

This clone was observed once. CDR3 sequence: CASSPGRGALGGELFF. The CDR3 DNA reads TGTGCCAGCAGCCCCGGGCGGGGGGCCCTGGGCGGGGAGCTGTTTTTT. V usage is TRBV9 and J usage is TRBJ2-2, with 8 bases fitting TRBD2. Germline V gene lookup returns CDR1 SGDLS and CDR2 YYNGEE. With V trimmed by 4 bases and J by 7 bases, 12 bases remained unmatched. The CDR3 spans 16 residues.

The table lists this clone with a count of one. The rearrangement joins TRBV6-1 to TRBJ1-1; weak D call: TRBD1 (6 bases). This CDR3 has 11 residues. The V and J ends lost 6 bases and 6 bases respectively, with 8 bases between them. Germline V gene sequence: CDR1 MNHNS, CDR2 SASEGT. In nucleotides, the CDR3 is TGTGCCAGCAGAGGGGGTGCTGAAGCTTTCTTT. It translates to CASRGGAEAFF.

With regard to this clone: An end of the junction differs from the germline gene, which may be a read error. This chain uses TRBV7-9 with TRBJ1-4; TRBD1 agrees at 12 bases. This CDR3 is built from 16 residues. The V gene's germline CDR1 is SEHNR and CDR2 FQNEAQ (reference sequence). The CDR3: CSSSRGQGATDEKLFF. The CDR3 DNA sequence: TGTTCCAGCAGCCGGGGACAGGGGGCCACCGATGAAAAACTGTTTTTT.

The chain employs TRBV5-1 and TRBJ1-2; D may be TRBD1 (5 bases). CDR3 size: 16 residues. V was trimmed by 0 bases and J by 2 bases, leaving 14 bases between them. From germline, CDR1 is SGHRS and CDR2 YFSETQ. CDR3 sequence reads: CASSLEGSHSNYGYTF. DNA of the CDR3: TGCGCCAGCAGCTTGGAGGGGTCACACTCGAACTATGGCTACACCTTC.

Remarks on this clone: One junction end does not reproduce the germline sequence, and a read error may be involved. The genes are TRBV7-9 and TRBJ2-1; perhaps TRBD2 as D (7 bases). There are 16 residues in the CDR3. CDR1 is SEHNR and CDR2 is FQNEAQ in the germline V gene (reference sequence). CDR3 in amino acids: CSSSLAPITGGLEQFF. Written as DNA, the CDR3 is TGTTCCAGCAGCTTAGCGCCTATAACGGGGGGCCTTGAGCAGTTCTTC.